The 24 T cell receptor beta chains below were found in one sample sequenced in a study of T cells in Graves' hyperthyroidism and ophthalmopathy. RNA transcripts were the template for amplifying TCR beta CDR3 regions. A first-round RT-PCR of the TCR CDR3 used the HTBI primer set. TCRdb reprocessed the multiplex PCR reads via MiXCR and lists one record per CDR3 protein. Here the sample spans some 720,000 distinct CDR3 sequences, about 17% being singletons. Sequencing was performed on blood. These receptors came from a man between 18 and 29 years old with Graves' hyperthyroidism.

This clonotype was picked up many times. The chain employs TRBV30 and TRBJ1-1, with a tentative D call TRBD1 (6 bases). The V gene's germline CDR1 is GTSNPN and CDR2 SVGIG (reference sequence). V dropped 2 bases and J dropped 5 bases, with 12 bases sitting between them. This CDR3 has 13 amino acids. CDR3 region: CAWSWGGQTEAFF. CDR3 bases: TGTGCCTGGAGTTGGGGGGGCCAGACTGAAGCTTTCTTT.

The CDR3 sequence: CASSSPGTPDFSGANVLTF. As DNA, the CDR3 is TGTGCCAGCAGCTCGCCTGGGACGCCGGACTTCTCTGGGGCCAACGTCCTGACTTTC. The V call is TRBV7-3, the J call TRBJ2-6; either TRBD1 or TRBD2 may supply D (5 bases each). Germline V gene lookup returns CDR1 SGHTA and CDR2 FQGTGA. This CDR3 region has 19 residues. The V gene lost 4 bases and the J gene lost 0 bases, with 19 bases spanning the gap.

This clonotype came up a few times. This chain links TRBV18 with TRBJ1-1, with D tentatively TRBD1 (6 bases). This CDR3 comprises 18 residues. Germline CDR1 is KGHSH and CDR2 is LQKENI. V was pared by 3 bases and J by 0 bases, with 20 bases between. The CDR3 sequence: CASSPAPSGTRMNTEAFF. Written as DNA, the CDR3 is TGTGCCAGCTCACCGGCTCCCTCAGGGACACGAATGAACACTGAAGCTTTCTTT.

There are a few counts of this clonotype. The chain uses TRBV29-1 and TRBJ2-3; D gene uncertain. Trimming took 1 base from V and 2 from J, leaving 7 bases between them. Germline V CDR1 and CDR2: SQVTM, ANQGSEA. There are 13 residues in the CDR3. The CDR3 protein is CSVEGGPTDTQYF. The DNA of the CDR3 is TGCAGCGTTGAAGGCGGCCCCACAGATACGCAGTATTTT.

The gene calls are TRBV28 and TRBJ1-1, with 8 bases identical to TRBD1. The germline V gene encodes CDR1 MDHEN and CDR2 SYDVKM. J gave up 11 bases and V 5 bases, and 13 bases lay outside the gene matches. The CDR3 runs to 14 residues. CDR3 loop: CASSPTGTGGGAFF. DNA of the CDR3: TGTGCCAGCAGTCCCACCGGGACAGGTGGCGGCGCTTTCTTT.

The chain couples TRBV27 to TRBJ2-1, with D tentatively TRBD1 or TRBD2 (5 bases each). The CDR3 covers 15 residues. Germline CDR1 and CDR2: MNHEY and SMNVEV (reference sequence). The ends were cut back, 1 base at V and 4 bases at J, with 11 bases in the middle. In DNA form, the CDR3 reads TGTGCCAGCAGTTTATGGGGGAGTAGTTACAATGAGCAGTTCTTC. Translated, it gives CASSLWGSSYNEQFF.

In this sample, this clonotype turned up many times. The genes are TRBV6-1 and TRBJ1-1; D is perhaps TRBD1 (6 bases). The CDR3 extends over 16 amino acids. Germline CDR1 reads MNHNS; CDR2 reads SASEGT. Trimming removed 6 bases from V and 4 bases from J, with 21 bases in between. The CDR3 spells CASRRTPRGPSTEAFF. The DNA of the CDR3 is TGTGCCAGCAGGCGGACTCCCCGGGGGCCGAGCACTGAAGCTTTCTTT.

The chain is built from TRBV10-2 and TRBJ2-7, with TRBD2 matching 10 bases. J was trimmed by 3 bases and V by 4 bases; bases with no gene match: 6. Germline V lookup: CDR1 WSHSY, CDR2 SAAADI. This CDR3 region has 15 residues. CDR3 region: CASSVPAGGSYEQYF. The CDR3 nucleotides are TGCGCCAGCAGTGTCCCAGCGGGAGGGAGCTACGAGCAGTACTTC.

The rearrangement uses TRBV19 and TRBJ1-5, with unresolved D. Germline V gene sequence: CDR1 LNHDA, CDR2 SQIVND (reference sequence). The CDR3 loop spans 13 amino acids. V was trimmed by 10 bases and J by 4 bases, leaving 14 bases between them. In DNA, the CDR3 is TGTGCCATCGGGGTCCGAGGGAATCAGCCCCAGCATTTT. This translates into CAIGVRGNQPQHF.

About this clonotype: Given a much more abundant clone one base away, this may be a read error. The chain joins TRBV24-1 to TRBJ2-3, with D unclear. The J call could be wrong; TRBJ1-5 is a better fit for the DNA end. The CDR3 contains 16 residues. Per the germline V gene, CDR1 is KGHDR and CDR2 is SFDVKD. The CDR3 DNA reads as TGTGCCACCAGTGATCCGGCTAGCGGAAGCACAGATACGCAGCATTTT. This encodes CATSDPASGSTDTQHF.

The table lists this clonotype with many counts. V usage is TRBV11-2 and J usage is TRBJ2-1, with 8 bases that match TRBD2. From germline, CDR1 is SGHAT and CDR2 FQNNGV. CDR3 length equals 16 residues. V gave up 4 bases and J gave up 7 bases; unmatched junction bases: 12. Written as DNA, the CDR3 is TGTGCCAGCAGCTCATCGACTAGCGCCACCTGGAATGAGCAGTTCTTC. This sequence encodes CASSSSTSATWNEQFF. The variable domain in full, with the rest retrieved from reference TRBV11-2 and TRBJ2-1, is EAGVAQSPRYKIIEKRQSVAFWCNPISGHATLYWYQQILGQGPKLLIQFQNNGVVDDSQLPKDRFSAERLKGVDSTLKIQPAKLEDSAVYLCASSSSTSATWNEQFFGPGTRLTVL.

This clonotype was counted at least ten times. This chain links TRBV27 with TRBJ2-1, with TRBD1 matching 9 bases. Trimming removed 4 bases from V and 8 bases from J; junction bases left unmatched: 3. The CDR3 runs to 13 residues. CDR1 and CDR2 from the germline V gene are MNHEY and SMNVEV (reference sequence). The CDR3 loop is CASSWTGDYEQFF. The DNA of the CDR3 is TGTGCCAGCAGTTGGACAGGGGACTATGAGCAGTTCTTC.

This clonotype was picked up many times. The J gene is TRBJ2-6, the V gene TRBV18, with a weak D call TRBD1 (6 bases). The CDR3 consists of 14 residues. Trimming cost V 2 bases and J 6 bases, with 8 bases left between them. CDR1 KGHSH and CDR2 LQKENI come from the germline V gene. CDR3 protein: CASSPRTVANVLTF. The CDR3 DNA follows: TGTGCCAGCTCACCAAGGACAGTGGCCAACGTCCTGACTTTC.

The J gene is TRBJ2-1, the V gene TRBV28; perhaps D is TRBD1 or TRBD2 (5 bases each). Germline CDR1 reads MDHEN; CDR2 reads SYDVKM. The CDR3 contains 17 residues. V was pared by 5 bases and J by 6 bases, with 23 bases between. The CDR3 DNA follows: TGTGCCAGCAGTACCAGTCCAGGGAGTCCATCCCCCAATGAGCAGTTCTTC. Translation gives CASSTSPGSPSPNEQFF. Together with reference TRBV28 and TRBJ2-1, the CDR3 gives the full variable domain: DVKVTQSSRYLVKRTGEKVFLECVQDMDHENMFWYRQDPGLGLRLIYFSYDVKMKEKGDIPEGYSVSREKKERFSLILESASTNQTSMYLCASSTSPGSPSPNEQFFGPGTRLTVL.

This clonotype was seen a handful of times. The chain carries TRBV20-1 and TRBJ2-3; maybe TRBD1 (6 bases). Trimming shortened V by 8 bases and J by 2 bases, and 14 bases separated the two germline ends. The CDR3 has 13 residues. Germline CDR1 DFQATT, CDR2 SNEGSKA (reference sequence). The CDR3 spells CSRKRGSTDTQYF. The CDR3 region has the DNA TGCAGTAGGAAAAGGGGGTCCACAGATACGCAGTATTTT.

A few counts support this clonotype. V and J are TRBV4-1 and TRBJ1-1, with a weak D call TRBD1 (5 bases). The CDR3 is made up of 15 amino acids. Per germline, CDR1 MGHRA and CDR2 YSYEKL. V was cut by 3 bases and J by 3 bases, with 14 bases left in between. In DNA form, the CDR3 reads TGCGCCAGCAGCCAGATCGGACAAGCGCACACTGAAGCTTTCTTT. Translation: CASSQIGQAHTEAFF.

The sample holds a few counts of this clonotype. The chain has TRBV9 and TRBJ1-4; possibly TRBD1 for D (6 bases). With 4 bases removed from V and 7 bases from J, the gap between germline ends came to 14 bases. There are 14 residues in the CDR3. Germline V gene data show CDR1 as SGDLS and CDR2 as YYNGEE. The CDR3 loop is CASSLQGRGEKLFF. DNA of the CDR3: TGTGCCAGCAGCCTACAGGGACGGGGTGAAAAACTGTTTTTT.

This clonotype showed up just once. A much larger clone lies one base from this, so it may be a read error. V and J are TRBV6-1 and TRBJ2-7; tentatively, D is TRBD2 (5 bases). There are 13 residues in the CDR3. Trimming shortened V by 3 bases and J by 2 bases, and 8 bases separated the two germline ends. Germline V gene sequence: CDR1 MNHNS, CDR2 SASEGT. CDR3 residues: CASSETGTYEQYF. The CDR3 coding sequence is TGTGCCAGCAGTGAGACGGGAACCTACGAGCAGTACTTC.

This clonotype was seen more than once but under ten times. The rearrangement joins TRBV6-1 to TRBJ2-1; D is ambiguous. The length of the CDR3 is 13 residues. CDR1 and CDR2 (germline): MNHNS, SASEGT. Trimming cost V 7 bases and J 1 base, with 8 bases left between them. CDR3 sequence: CASTRRSYNEQFF. CDR3 bases: TGTGCCAGCACCCGCCGATCCTACAATGAGCAGTTCTTC.

This clonotype was seen at least ten times. The rearrangement joins TRBV2 to TRBJ2-5; D ambiguous. This CDR3 has 14 amino acids. Trimming shortened V by 0 bases and J by 7 bases, and 12 bases separated the two germline ends. Germline V gene data show CDR1 as SNHLY and CDR2 as FYNNEI. The DNA for the CDR3 is TGTGCCAGCAGTGAAGCGCGACTCCGTGGGACCCAGTACTTC. It codes for CASSEARLRGTQYF.

V usage is TRBV19 and J usage is TRBJ2-1; 11 nucleotides line up with TRBD1. CDR3 length: 16 residues. The ends lost 6 bases at V and 6 bases at J; junction bases unmatched: 10. Germline V gene data show CDR1 as LNHDA and CDR2 as SQIVND (reference sequence). The CDR3 spells CASSPRGTGGPNEQFF. The DNA for the CDR3 is TGTGCCAGTAGCCCAAGGGGGACAGGGGGTCCCAATGAGCAGTTCTTC.

Many counts were recorded for this clonotype. The V and J genes are TRBV28 and TRBJ1-1; D is possibly TRBD1 (6 bases). Germline CDR1 reads MDHEN; CDR2 reads SYDVKM. This CDR3 spans 12 amino acids. The V gene lost 2 bases and the J gene lost 9 bases, with 10 bases spanning the gap. The CDR3 spells CASSLRGTKAFF. The CDR3 nucleotides are TGTGCCAGCAGTTTAAGGGGGACTAAAGCTTTCTTT.

The rearrangement links TRBV18 to TRBJ2-7; 9 nucleotides agree with TRBD1. Trimming removed 0 bases from V and 3 bases from J; junction bases left unmatched: 3. CDR1 is KGHSH, CDR2 LQKENI, per germline. The CDR3 is made up of 15 amino acids. CDR3 nucleotide sequence: TGTGCCAGCTCACCACCAGGGACAGGGAACTACGAGCAGTACTTC. Translation: CASSPPGTGNYEQYF. Complete variable domain (other parts from reference TRBV18 and TRBJ2-7): NAGVMQNPRHLVRRRGQEARLRCSPMKGHSHVYWYRQLPEEGLKFMVYLQKENIIDESGMPKERFSAEFPKEGPSILRIQQVVRGDSAAYFCASSPPGTGNYEQYFGPGTRLTVT.

The J gene is TRBJ2-7, the V gene TRBV18, with TRBD2 matching 7 bases. After removal of 3 bases from V and 7 bases from J, the junction contained 15 bases not matched to a gene. CDR3 length equals 16 residues. Germline CDR1 KGHSH, CDR2 LQKENI. The CDR3 DNA reads TGTGCCAGCTCACCCAGGACCCCAGCGGGACGGGAAGAGCAGTACTTC. This encodes CASSPRTPAGREEQYF.